This T cell receptor (gamma chain) came from a study of γδ T cells in repeated Plasmodium falciparum infection. Study-level information: Timepoints: baseline, immediately before selected infections, and 21 days after every infection.

Findings and limits, study-wide: Vdelta2-negative gammadelta repertoires, largely Vdelta1+, seemingly showed infection-driven waves of new clonal selection. Vdelta2-negative gammadelta repertoires appeared less diverse and less shared in Malian than Australian children. Vgamma9/Vdelta2+ T cells showed a stable polyclonal repertoire with shared TCRgamma sequences.

TCRdb redid the clone calls on the multiplex PCR reads with CATT. The data show 28,000 or so gamma-chain clones, 1.4% seen once. The CDR3 is 13 residues long. This clone was observed many times. The antigen remains undetermined. TCRdb's listed protein matches a much larger clone and diverges from this DNA's translation at residue 3, likely through a read error; the protein shown comes from the DNA. Vgamma9/Vdelta2+ and Vdelta2-negative gammadelta T cells were flow-sorted from PBMC for bulk sequencing. This chain joins TRGV5P and TRGJ1 or TRGJ2. Because TCRdb records no J gene, it was assigned here through a match of the DNA to germline. TRGV5P is a documented pseudogene. The sample consisted of gamma-delta T cells from blood. This sequence originates from a pool of human donors (malaria-infected and uninfected, not separated). CDR3 nucleotide sequence: TGTGCCTCCTGGGGCACCCTTTGCTATAAGAAACTCTTT. Translated, it gives CASWGTLCYKKLF.